One and the same sample provided the 19 T cell receptor beta chains below, sequenced in a study of identical twins (dated by TCRdb to about 2016). Receptor libraries were prepared by 5' RACE. Sequencer: Illumina HiSeq 2000. The public sequencing data were trimmed at Q25 with fastp and processed into clonotypes with MiXCR by TCRdb, which kept only in-frame beta chains. Duplicate CDR3 protein sequences are folded into a single record with the most common DNA and genes. This sample comprises some 560,000 distinct CDR3 sequences, roughly 9.9% of them detected only once. The top ten constitute roughly 3% of the sample. Separately, the same data were catalogued under a study of yellow fever vaccine responses in identical twins.

The specimen sequenced was PBMCs. These TCRs come from a woman aged 18-29 years in good health.

This clonotype was counted ten times or more. The CDR3 is CASSEEGLGNEQFF. CDR3 DNA sequence: TGCGCCAGCAGCGAAGAGGGGCTTGGAAATGAGCAGTTCTTC. The chain recombines TRBV5-1 with TRBJ2-1; tentatively, D is TRBD1 or TRBD2 (5 bases each). The CDR3 runs 14 residues. V lost 4 bases, J lost 7 bases, and 15 bases lay in between. From germline, CDR1 is SGHRS and CDR2 YFSETQ.

This chain joins TRBV4-2 and TRBJ2-3; TRBD2 is a possible D gene (6 bases). V lost 1 base and J 2 bases, leaving 16 bases between the germline ends. The germline V gene has CDR1 LGHNA and CDR2 YNFKEQ. The length of the CDR3 is 17 residues. CDR3 in DNA: TGTGCCAGCAGCCAAGGAAGGCAGTCTAGCGACACAGATACGCAGTATTTT. This translates into CASSQGRQSSDTDTQYF.

This clonotype was counted only a few times. This chain joins TRBV7-9 and TRBJ2-1, with 9 nucleotides matching TRBD1. The CDR3 runs 15 residues. Trimming at V came to 5 bases and at J to 6 bases, leaving 8 bases not matched to a gene. CDR1 and CDR2 (germline): SEHNR, FQNEAQ (reference sequence). The CDR3 spells CASSPRDRVGNEQFF. CDR3 nucleotide sequence: TGTGCCAGCAGCCCGCGGGACAGGGTGGGCAATGAGCAGTTCTTC. The full variable domain, in which reference TRBV7-9 and TRBJ2-1 provide the parts outside the CDR3, is DTGVSQNPRHKITKRGQNVTFRCDPISEHNRLYWYRQTLGQGPEFLTYFQNEAQLEKSRLLSDRFSAERPKGSFSTLEIQRTEQGDSAMYLCASSPRDRVGNEQFFGPGTRLTVL.

This clonotype was detected ten times or more. This chain joins TRBV12-3 or TRBV12-4 and TRBJ2-1, with D possibly matching TRBD1 (6 bases). CDR3 length: 15 residues. The germline V and J ends were trimmed by 2 bases and 4 bases, with 12 bases remaining between them. The CDR3 here is CASSLRQALYNEQFF. As DNA, the CDR3 is TGTGCCAGCAGTTTAAGACAGGCCTTGTACAATGAGCAGTTCTTC.

This clonotype has just a few counts. The chain joins TRBV6-2 or TRBV6-3 to TRBJ2-7; unclear D gene. Germline values: CDR1 MNHEY, CDR2 SVGEGT. The CDR3 is made up of 14 amino acids. V was pared by 3 bases and J by 1 base, with 10 bases between. DNA of the CDR3: TGTGCCAGCAGTTATCGGCCGGTATCCTACGAGCAGTACTTC. Translation: CASSYRPVSYEQYF.

The sample holds many counts of this clonotype. V is TRBV6-5 and J is TRBJ2-2; 13 positions agree with TRBD2. Germline V gene lookup returns CDR1 MNHEY and CDR2 SVGAGI. The CDR3 spans 18 residues. V shed 4 bases and J 6 bases; nucleotides not matched to a gene: 11. CDR3 residues: CASSSPGLAGRGAGELFF. In DNA, the CDR3 is TGTGCCAGCAGTTCACCGGGACTAGCGGGGCGCGGAGCCGGGGAGCTGTTTTTT.

J is TRBJ2-2 and V is TRBV18; the match to TRBD1 covers 7 bases. CDR1 is KGHSH and CDR2 is LQKENI in the germline V gene. J was trimmed by 0 bases and V by 3 bases; bases with no gene match: 7. CDR3 size: 17 residues. CDR3 region: CASSPSGQQTNTGELFF. In nucleotides, the CDR3 is TGTGCCAGCTCACCTTCGGGACAGCAGACGAACACCGGGGAGCTGTTTTTT. Full variable domain (outside the CDR3, taken from reference TRBV18 and TRBJ2-2): NAGVMQNPRHLVRRRGQEARLRCSPMKGHSHVYWYRQLPEEGLKFMVYLQKENIIDESGMPKERFSAEFPKEGPSILRIQQVVRGDSAAYFCASSPSGQQTNTGELFFGEGSRLTVL.

This clonotype was picked up many times. J is TRBJ2-1 and V is TRBV2; TRBD2 agrees at 10 bases. This CDR3 spans 14 amino acids. Germline CDR1 reads SNHLY; CDR2 reads FYNNEI. V shed 6 bases and J 4 bases; nucleotides not matched to a gene: 3. The CDR3 DNA reads as TGTGCCAGCAGCAGCGGGAGGGGGTACAATGAGCAGTTCTTC. As protein: CASSSGRGYNEQFF.

In this sample, this clonotype turned up many times. One junction end disagrees with the germline gene, perhaps due to a read error. The rearrangement links TRBV5-1 to TRBJ2-5; a weak D match, TRBD2 (5 bases). The CDR3 loop spans 12 amino acids. Per germline, CDR1 SGHRS and CDR2 YFSETQ. The chain's CDR3 is CASSSGGETQYF. The CDR3 bases are TGTGCCAGCAGCAGCGGTGGAGAGACCCAGTACTTC.

This clonotype was recorded a few times. The V gene is TRBV16, the J gene TRBJ2-1; unclear D gene. The CDR3 covers 15 residues. Germline assignment: CDR1 KGHSY and CDR2 FQNENV. Trimming removed 0 bases at V and 10 bases at J, with 16 bases between. Here the CDR3 reads CASSQSRGRPVEQFF. The CDR3 DNA sequence: TGTGCCAGCAGCCAATCCCGAGGTAGGCCTGTGGAGCAGTTCTTC.

This clonotype occurred many times. This chain links TRBV4-2 with TRBJ2-1; TRBD2 might be the D (6 bases). The CDR3 is 18 residues long. In germline, CDR1 is LGHNA, CDR2 YNFKEQ. V was shortened by 0 bases and J by 10 bases, with 25 bases between the two germline ends. DNA for the CDR3: TGTGCCAGCAGCCAAGATAGTAGCGGCGCTTCCACTTATGACGAGCAGTTCTTC. It yields the protein CASSQDSSGASTYDEQFF.

This clonotype was found many times. CDR3 in amino acids: CASSQEVAGFGTGELFF. CDR3 DNA sequence: TGTGCCAGCAGCCAAGAGGTAGCGGGGTTCGGCACCGGGGAGCTGTTTTTT. The genes are TRBV4-2 and TRBJ2-2; 8 nucleotides agree with TRBD2. Germline V gene data show CDR1 as LGHNA and CDR2 as YNFKEQ. The ends lost 0 bases at V and 4 bases at J; junction bases unmatched: 7. The CDR3 extends over 17 amino acids.

There are many counts of this clonotype. The rearrangement uses TRBV28 and TRBJ2-1, with a tentative D call TRBD2 (5 bases). This CDR3 region has 15 residues. V was clipped by 4 bases and J by 8 bases, with 18 bases between them. Germline CDR1 is MDHEN and CDR2 is SYDVKM. CDR3 loop: CASSSPSGPLDEQFF. In DNA, the CDR3 is TGTGCCAGCAGTTCCCCGAGCGGCCCCTTGGATGAGCAGTTCTTC.

V is TRBV16 and J is TRBJ1-5; the D is unclear. Germline V gives CDR1 KGHSY, CDR2 FQNENV. Trimming pared 2 bases from V and 0 bases from J, leaving 8 bases between. The CDR3 is 15 residues long. CDR3 amino acids: CASSQNSHSNQPQHF. In nucleotides, the CDR3 is TGTGCCAGCAGCCAAAACAGTCATAGCAATCAGCCCCAGCATTTT.

This clonotype was recorded at least ten times. V usage is TRBV27 and J usage is TRBJ2-7; 10 bases line up with TRBD2. V lost 3 bases, J lost 3 bases, and 11 bases stayed unmatched. Looked up from germline, CDR1 is MNHEY and CDR2 is SMNVEV (reference sequence). The CDR3 loop spans 17 amino acids. CDR3 nucleotide sequence: TGTGCCAGCAGTTTTCTAGCGGGAGCTGGGCACGACTACGAGCAGTACTTC. It codes for CASSFLAGAGHDYEQYF.

This clonotype was counted between two and nine times. The chain uses TRBV29-1 and TRBJ1-4; TRBD1 matches 9 bases. CDR3 length: 14 residues. Germline CDR1 is SQVTM and CDR2 is ANQGSEA. The V gene end was trimmed by 7 bases and the J gene end by 4 bases; junction bases not matched to a gene: 7. The CDR3 loop is CSAQDRGYNEKLFF. The CDR3 DNA reads as TGCAGCGCTCAAGACAGGGGGTATAATGAAAAACTGTTTTTT.

The rearrangement joins TRBV5-1 to TRBJ2-5; tentatively, D is TRBD1 or TRBD2 (5 bases each). The CDR3 runs to 14 residues. V shed 3 bases and J shed 7 bases, with 16 bases lying between them. The germline V gene encodes CDR1 SGHRS and CDR2 YFSETQ. In DNA form, the CDR3 reads TGCGCCAGCAGCTGGGACGGGGAAGTTCCGACCCAGTACTTC. As protein: CASSWDGEVPTQYF.

This clonotype was seen at least ten times. This sequence joins TRBV6-4 and TRBJ2-3; 8 bases are a match to TRBD1. CDR1 is MRHNA, CDR2 SNTAGT, per germline. The V segment lost 4 bases and the J segment 3 bases; nucleotides outside the gene matches: 3. CDR3 size: 14 residues. The chain's CDR3 is CASSGGQGTDTQYF. CDR3 coding DNA: TGTGCCAGCAGTGGAGGACAGGGTACAGATACGCAGTATTTT.

This clonotype occurred a few times. The rearrangement joins TRBV20-1 to TRBJ2-7; the D gene is possibly TRBD1 (5 bases). CDR1 and CDR2 from the germline V gene are DFQATT and SNEGSKA (reference sequence). The CDR3 is 12 amino acids. Trimming shortened V by 3 bases and J by 3 bases, and 9 bases separated the two germline ends. The DNA of the CDR3 is TGCAGTGCTAGCCAGGGATACTACGAGCAGTACTTC. Protein product: CSASQGYYEQYF.